This T cell receptor (beta chain) was observed in a study of shared clonotypes between healthy human individuals. Study-level results: Sampling included only blood; tissue repertoires likely differ.

Only in-frame clones appear in the TCRdb table, and some are missing; sequencing was by immunoSEQ multiplex PCR. The data contain approximately 2.3 million clones, approximately 93% of them seen just once; the ten biggest clones take up 0.35% to 0.45%. The CDR3 has 15 residues. In germline, CDR1 is SNHLY, CDR2 FYNNEI. V lost 4 bases, J lost 4 bases, and 5 bases stayed unmatched. In the case of this clone: Its antigen is as yet unknown.

The sequenced sample was naive CD4+ T cells from PBMCs. Indicated subset: CD45RA+ positively selected. The chain carries TRBV2 and TRBJ2-1; 9 nucleotides match TRBD1. The TCR comes from a man aged 18 to 30 in good health. Some clones in this sample may be carry-over from other donors' samples. CDR3: CASSAGTGQYNEQFF. CDR3 in DNA: TGTGCCAGCAGTGCCGGGACAGGGCAATACAATGAGCAGTTCTTC.